This T cell receptor beta chain was captured in a study of CD8 T cells in Susac syndrome. Random-hexamer reverse transcription was applied to about 0.45 to 1 ug RNA. TCRdb analysed the immunoSEQ multiplex PCR reads with MiXCR anew, one entry per CDR3 protein. Here the sample spans about 120,000 distinct CDR3 sequences, about 90% being singletons. The CDR3 runs 12 residues. Trimming stripped 5 bases from V and 9 bases from J, with 8 bases between. Germline assignment: CDR1 SNHLY and CDR2 FYNNEI. This clonotype originated in a human donor in good health. The chain recombines TRBV2 with TRBJ1-6; D is ambiguous. The specimen sequenced was CD8+ T cells from PBMCs. CDR3 region: CASSPQVSPLHF. The CDR3 DNA follows: TGTGCCAGCAGTCCACAAGTTTCACCCCTCCACTTT.